These T cell receptor beta chains were read from a single sample in a study of blood T cell repertoires in COVID-19. Assay: immunoSEQ multiplex PCR; the TCRdb copy retains only in-frame clones and omits some. This table holds some 170,000 clones, 80% to 90% found once. Material: PBMCs or T cells enriched from blood (not recorded which). The receptors come from a man aged 45-60 years who had recovered from COVID-19. Both conserved end residues are part of each CDR3. Each record gives: V gene, clone size, D gene, J gene, CDR3 protein, CDR3 DNA. The D gene is left open where the match is weak. For some rows the clone size is stated as once, few or many, or as a class when expanded; others skip it.

TRBV23-1	.	.	TRBJ2-7	CASSQAVAVTYEQYF	TGCGCCAGCAGTCAAGCAGTTGCAGTGACCTACGAGCAGTACTTC
TRBV9	.	.	TRBJ1-6	CASSDLTGSSPLHF	TGTGCCAGCAGCGATTTGACAGGTAGTTCACCCCTCCACTTT
TRBV7-2	.	TRBD1	TRBJ1-4	CASSLTGQGSTNEKLFF	TGTGCCAGCAGCTTAACGGGACAGGGGTCAACTAATGAAAAACTGTTTTTT
TRBV27	.	.	TRBJ2-5	CASSFDRRETQYF	TGTGCCAGCAGTTTTGACAGGCGGGAGACCCAGTACTTC
TRBV5-4	once	TRBD2	TRBJ2-2	CASSQGLAGGNTGELFF	TGTGCCAGCAGCCAGGGACTAGCGGGGGGAAACACCGGGGAGCTGTTTTTT
TRBV28	.	.	TRBJ2-1	CASSLLRDNEQFF	TGTGCCAGCAGTTTACTGAGAGACAATGAGCAGTTCTTC
TRBV4-1	.	TRBD1	TRBJ1-2	CASSQDGTEKIYGYTF	TGCGCCAGCAGCCAAGACGGGACAGAAAAAATCTATGGCTACACCTTC
TRBV6-4	.	TRBD1	TRBJ1-4	CASSHSDRGKNEKLFF	TGTGCCAGCAGTCACTCCGACAGGGGGAAGAATGAAAAACTGTTTTTT
TRBV10-3	.	TRBD1	TRBJ1-3	CAIRRDSSGNTIYF	TGTGCCATCAGGAGGGACAGCTCTGGAAACACCATATATTTT
TRBV5-1	many	TRBD1	TRBJ2-7	CASSPTGREQYF	TGCGCCAGCAGCCCGACAGGGCGCGAGCAGTACTTC
TRBV19	.	.	TRBJ1-1	CASSPRYRNTEAFF	TGTGCCAGTAGCCCCCGATACAGGAACACTGAAGCTTTCTTT
TRBV19	many	.	TRBJ1-2	CASSIDDSFGYGYTF	TGTGCCAGTAGTATAGATGACAGTTTCGGCTATGGCTACACCTTC
TRBV9	.	.	TRBJ2-2	CASSVVANTGELFF	TGTGCCAGCAGCGTAGTAGCCAACACCGGGGAGCTGTTTTTT
TRBV5-5	.	.	TRBJ1-5	CASSTGLLRGPQHF	TGTGCCAGCAGCACGGGACTCTTAAGAGGGCCCCAGCATTTT
TRBV7-9	.	TRBD1	TRBJ1-3	CASNPDRAIGNTIYF	TGTGCCAGCAACCCGGACAGGGCTATTGGAAACACCATATATTTT
TRBV5-1	.	.	TRBJ2-3	CASSSRGTSTDTQYF	TGCGCCAGCAGCTCTCGGGGGACTAGCACAGATACGCAGTATTTT
TRBV29-1	.	.	TRBJ2-1	CSVRGRGSIDEQFF	TGCAGCGTTCGGGGTCGAGGGTCCATCGATGAGCAGTTCTTC
TRBV2	.	.	TRBJ1-1	CASSKGLLNTEAFF	TGTGCCAGCAGTAAAGGACTCTTGAACACTGAAGCTTTCTTT
TRBV19	.	.	TRBJ2-6	CASKTSSGANVLTF	TGTGCCAGTAAAACAAGCTCTGGGGCCAACGTCCTGACTTTC
TRBV29-1	.	TRBD1	TRBJ1-1	CSSAGTGNTEAFF	TGCAGCTCAGCCGGGACAGGGAACACTGAAGCTTTCTTT
TRBV15	.	.	TRBJ1-5	CATSRAGQTNQPQHF	TGTGCCACCAGCAGGGCTGGACAGACCAATCAGCCCCAGCATTTT
TRBV7-9	.	.	TRBJ1-5	CASSLGDQPQHF	TGTGCCAGCAGCTTAGGAGATCAGCCCCAGCATTTT
TRBV6-5	.	TRBD2	TRBJ2-3	CASSYRGGSTDTQYF	TGTGCCAGCAGTTACCGGGGGGGTAGCACAGATACGCAGTATTTT
TRBV30	.	.	TRBJ2-2	CAWSVTTNTGELFF	TGTGCCTGGAGTGTAACAACGAACACCGGGGAGCTGTTTTTT
TRBV9	.	.	TRBJ1-4	CASSVAWGQATNEKLFF	TGTGCCAGCAGCGTAGCGTGGGGGCAGGCAACTAATGAAAAACTGTTTTTT
TRBV3-1/TRBV3-2	.	TRBD2	TRBJ2-2	CASSRAGGRVGELFF	TGTGCCAGCAGCCGAGCGGGGGGACGTGTCGGGGAGCTGTTTTTT
TRBV28	.	.	TRBJ1-1	CASRRDMNTEAFF	TGTGCCAGCAGACGTGACATGAACACTGAAGCTTTCTTT
TRBV3-1/TRBV3-2	.	TRBD1	TRBJ2-1	CASSQRPPGTGSEQFF	TGTGCCAGCAGCCAACGTCCTCCCGGGACAGGGTCCGAGCAGTTCTTC
TRBV7-2	.	.	TRBJ1-1	CASSFRTANTEAFF	TGTGCCAGCAGCTTTCGGACAGCAAACACTGAAGCTTTCTTT
TRBV4-1	few	TRBD2	TRBJ2-7	CASSQVRGLYEQYF	TGCGCCAGCAGCCAAGTGCGGGGGTTGTACGAGCAGTACTTC
TRBV27	few	.	TRBJ1-4	CASGRGEKLFF	TGTGCCAGCGGGAGGGGGGAAAAACTGTTTTTT
TRBV6-6	once	TRBD1	TRBJ1-3	CASILGQGNTIYF	TGTGCCAGCATCCTGGGACAGGGAAACACCATATATTTT
TRBV11-2	.	TRBD2	TRBJ2-5	CASSLQPSGGQETQYF	TGTGCCAGCAGCCTCCAACCTAGCGGGGGCCAAGAGACCCAGTACTTC
TRBV4-2	.	.	TRBJ1-1	CASSQDLNTEAFF	TGTGCCAGCAGCCAAGATCTTAACACTGAAGCTTTCTTT
TRBV10-2	.	TRBD1	TRBJ1-1	CASRKDRENTEAFF	TGCGCCAGCAGGAAGGACAGGGAGAACACTGAAGCTTTCTTT
TRBV5-1	.	.	TRBJ1-3	CASRSTGGDGNTIYF	TGCGCCAGCAGAAGCACGGGGGGTGATGGAAACACCATATATTTT
TRBV6-5	.	.	TRBJ1-2	CASRREIGLNYGYTF	TGTGCCAGCAGACGGGAGATTGGACTAAACTATGGCTACACCTTC
TRBV19	.	TRBD2	TRBJ2-3	CATQRLAGLTDTQYF	TGTGCCACTCAGAGACTAGCGGGCCTCACAGATACGCAGTATTTT
TRBV12-3/TRBV12-4	few	.	TRBJ1-6	CASSYRSSPLHF	TGTGCCAGCAGTTATAGGAGTTCACCCCTCCACTTT
TRBV2	.	TRBD1	TRBJ1-4	CASRRDSSNEKLFF	TGTGCCAGCAGGAGGGACAGTTCTAATGAAAAACTGTTTTTT